This is a list of T cell receptor beta chains from one sample in a study of PD-1 blockade in classical Hodgkin lymphoma. The assay was immunoSEQ multiplex PCR, and TCRdb's table has in-frame clones only and misses some. Altogether under 40,000 clones are present, around four fifths being singletons, with the ten largest covering approximately 29%. Sequenced material: peripheral blood mononuclear cells (PBMCs), taken at baseline. All receptors derive from a human donor with classical Hodgkin lymphoma. The CDR3 runs from the conserved cysteine through the conserved F or W. Clone size appears in some rows only: once, few, many, or a class for an expanded clone.

CDR3: CASSLSSSYNEQFF
V: TRBV7-6
J: TRBJ2-1
size: -

CDR3: CASSESRRTGGPYSNQPQHF
V: TRBV2
J: TRBJ1-5
size: -

CDR3: CASSQDHGQMNTEAFF
V: TRBV4-1
J: TRBJ1-1
size: -

CDR3: CASSLNPGQGTDTQYF
V: TRBV5-1
J: TRBJ2-3
size: few

CDR3: CASSLEGGTNTGELFF
V: TRBV5-1
J: TRBJ2-2
size: -

CDR3: CASSSRQGGDYGYTF
V: TRBV27
J: TRBJ1-2
size: -

CDR3: CASSLGGSGGNTGELFF
V: TRBV5-4
J: TRBJ2-2
size: -

CDR3: CASSGTDYGYTF
V: TRBV18
J: TRBJ1-2
size: -

CDR3: CASSPRAVEKLFF
V: TRBV18
J: TRBJ1-4
size: -

CDR3: CASSQGLEKETQYF
V: TRBV5-1
J: TRBJ2-5
size: -

CDR3: CASGTDPVKTQYF
V: TRBV12-5
J: TRBJ2-5
size: -

CDR3: CASSFPTGNYGYTF
V: TRBV5-5
J: TRBJ1-2
size: -

CDR3: CASSLASRRTDTQYF
V: TRBV5-1
J: TRBJ2-3
size: -

CDR3: CASNAGGRGLEQYF
V: TRBV6-4
J: TRBJ2-7
size: -

CDR3: CASSFRDGNTEAFF
V: TRBV5-6
J: TRBJ1-1
size: medium-sized

CDR3: CASSIARGGEKLFF
V: TRBV19
J: TRBJ1-4
size: -